A selection of T cell receptor beta chains follows, all from one sample in a study of shared T cell receptors in the human thymus. Clones were sequenced by immunoSEQ multiplex PCR, and TCRdb holds only the in-frame ones, with some missing. The table lists approximately 490,000 clones, about 84% of them singletons. These data also featured in a second study, about human thymus T cells.

The source material was thymocytes. The receptors derive from a boy under three years old with a congenital heart defect. The CDR3 runs from the conserved cysteine through the conserved F or W. The D gene is left open where the match is weak. Clone size is given for some rows only: seen once, a few or many times, or a class if the clone is expanded.

V gene: TRBV5-4; D gene: .; J gene: TRBJ2-1; clone size: few; CDR3 protein: CASSFGVADEQFF; CDR3 DNA: TGTGCCAGCAGCTTCGGGGTAGCAGATGAGCAGTTCTTC
V gene: TRBV30; D gene: TRBD2; J gene: TRBJ2-2; clone size: once; CDR3 protein: CAWTGTSGVNTGELFF; CDR3 DNA: TGTGCCTGGACGGGGACTAGCGGAGTGAACACCGGGGAGCTGTTTTTT
V gene: TRBV28; D gene: .; J gene: TRBJ2-7; clone size: .; CDR3 protein: CASSFGTYTYEQYF; CDR3 DNA: TGTGCCAGCAGTTTTGGGACATATACCTACGAGCAGTACTTC
V gene: TRBV9; D gene: .; J gene: TRBJ2-2; clone size: .; CDR3 protein: CAPDGELFF; CDR3 DNA: TGTGCCCCAGACGGGGAGCTGTTTTTT
V gene: TRBV7-9; D gene: .; J gene: TRBJ1-1; clone size: .; CDR3 protein: CASSSGERVLNTEAFF; CDR3 DNA: TGTGCCAGCAGCTCCGGCGAGAGGGTTCTGAACACTGAAGCTTTCTTT
V gene: TRBV19; D gene: TRBD2; J gene: TRBJ2-3; clone size: .; CDR3 protein: CASGTPTGTSGRHTDTQYF; CDR3 DNA: TGTGCCAGTGGTACCCCGACCGGGACTAGCGGGAGGCACACAGATACGCAGTATTTT
V gene: TRBV4-3; D gene: TRBD1; J gene: TRBJ2-2; clone size: .; CDR3 protein: CASSQGTGGTGELFF; CDR3 DNA: TGCGCCAGCAGCCAAGGGACAGGGGGCACCGGGGAGCTGTTTTTT
V gene: TRBV5-1; D gene: .; J gene: TRBJ2-1; clone size: .; CDR3 protein: CASSLLGISYNEQFF; CDR3 DNA: TGCGCCAGCAGCCTCCTAGGCATCTCCTACAATGAGCAGTTCTTC
V gene: TRBV2; D gene: TRBD2; J gene: TRBJ2-1; clone size: few; CDR3 protein: CASSELNRGFSGGCEQFF; CDR3 DNA: TGTGCCAGCAGTGAACTGAACCGCGGGTTTAGCGGGGGCTGCGAGCAGTTCTTC
V gene: TRBV4-1; D gene: .; J gene: TRBJ1-5; clone size: .; CDR3 protein: CASSQEQGISNQPQHF; CDR3 DNA: TGCGCCAGCAGCCAAGAACAGGGAATTAGCAATCAGCCCCAGCATTTT
V gene: TRBV7-9; D gene: TRBD1; J gene: TRBJ1-1; clone size: .; CDR3 protein: CASSFDRVGEAFF; CDR3 DNA: TGTGCCAGCAGCTTTGACAGGGTAGGTGAAGCTTTCTTT
V gene: TRBV7-4; D gene: TRBD2; J gene: TRBJ2-2; clone size: .; CDR3 protein: CASSPGVAGGGTGELFF; CDR3 DNA: TGTGCCAGCAGCCCAGGGGTAGCGGGAGGGGGCACCGGGGAGCTGTTTTTT
V gene: TRBV2; D gene: TRBD2; J gene: TRBJ2-7; clone size: .; CDR3 protein: CASSAQRLAGGPRTYEQYF; CDR3 DNA: TGTGCCAGCAGTGCCCAAAGACTAGCGGGAGGGCCCAGAACCTACGAGCAGTACTTC
V gene: TRBV5-6; D gene: TRBD1; J gene: TRBJ2-7; clone size: .; CDR3 protein: CASSLTGVEQYF; CDR3 DNA: TGTGCCAGCAGCTTGACAGGGGTGGAGCAGTACTTC
V gene: TRBV14; D gene: .; J gene: TRBJ2-1; clone size: once; CDR3 protein: CASSNPTASYNEQFF; CDR3 DNA: TGTGCCAGCAGCAACCCTACAGCCAGCTACAATGAGCAGTTCTTC
V gene: TRBV19; D gene: TRBD1; J gene: TRBJ1-5; clone size: .; CDR3 protein: CASTERTGGNQPQHF; CDR3 DNA: TGTGCCAGTACCGAACGGACAGGAGGAAATCAGCCCCAGCATTTT
V gene: TRBV20-1; D gene: .; J gene: TRBJ1-1; clone size: .; CDR3 protein: CSAKTQGEAFF; CDR3 DNA: TGCAGTGCTAAAACACAGGGTGAAGCTTTCTTT
V gene: TRBV5-1; D gene: .; J gene: TRBJ2-2; clone size: .; CDR3 protein: CASSLEGRGENTGELFF; CDR3 DNA: TGCGCCAGCAGCTTGGAGGGTCGGGGAGAGAACACCGGGGAGCTGTTTTTT
V gene: TRBV4-3; D gene: TRBD2; J gene: TRBJ2-2; clone size: .; CDR3 protein: CASSQWGLLAGNTGELFF; CDR3 DNA: TGCGCCAGCAGCCAATGGGGGTTACTAGCGGGAAACACCGGGGAGCTGTTTTTT
V gene: TRBV7-9; D gene: .; J gene: TRBJ2-1; clone size: .; CDR3 protein: CASSLGGARYNEQFF; CDR3 DNA: TGTGCCAGCAGCTTAGGTGGGGCCCGGTACAATGAGCAGTTCTTC
V gene: TRBV15; D gene: .; J gene: TRBJ1-5; clone size: .; CDR3 protein: CATSPLKQGTGQPQHF; CDR3 DNA: TGTGCCACCAGTCCCCTGAAACAGGGAACAGGCCAGCCCCAGCATTTT
V gene: TRBV19; D gene: .; J gene: TRBJ1-1; clone size: .; CDR3 protein: CASSITRNTEAFF; CDR3 DNA: TGTGCCAGTAGTATAACGCGCAACACTGAAGCTTTCTTT
V gene: TRBV4-1; D gene: .; J gene: TRBJ2-1; clone size: .; CDR3 protein: CASSQAGVVHNEQFF; CDR3 DNA: TGCGCCAGCAGCCAAGCGGGAGTTGTCCACAATGAGCAGTTCTTC
V gene: TRBV29-1; D gene: TRBD1; J gene: TRBJ1-2; clone size: .; CDR3 protein: CSVEYRGGGYTF; CDR3 DNA: TGCAGCGTTGAATACAGGGGAGGTGGCTACACCTTC
V gene: TRBV11-1; D gene: TRBD1; J gene: TRBJ2-1; clone size: .; CDR3 protein: CASSYGQAYNEQFF; CDR3 DNA: TGTGCCAGCAGCTACGGACAGGCCTACAATGAGCAGTTCTTC
V gene: TRBV7-2; D gene: .; J gene: TRBJ2-3; clone size: .; CDR3 protein: CASSLGRRSDTQYF; CDR3 DNA: TGTGCCAGCAGCTTAGGTCGGAGATCAGATACGCAGTATTTT
V gene: TRBV23-1; D gene: .; J gene: TRBJ2-7; clone size: .; CDR3 protein: CASSQSKVLGRGYEQYF; CDR3 DNA: TGCGCCAGCAGTCAATCGAAGGTTTTGGGGAGAGGTTACGAGCAGTACTTC
V gene: TRBV11-3; D gene: TRBD2; J gene: TRBJ2-7; clone size: once; CDR3 protein: CASSPAGLAGGPSYEQYF; CDR3 DNA: TGTGCCAGCAGCCCCGCCGGACTAGCGGGAGGGCCGTCCTACGAGCAGTACTTC
V gene: TRBV28; D gene: .; J gene: TRBJ2-5; clone size: .; CDR3 protein: CASKRGETQYF; CDR3 DNA: TGTGCCAGCAAAAGGGGAGAGACCCAGTACTTC
V gene: TRBV4-1; D gene: TRBD1; J gene: TRBJ1-1; clone size: .; CDR3 protein: CASSQFTGDNTEAFF; CDR3 DNA: TGCGCCAGCAGCCAATTTACAGGGGACAACACTGAAGCTTTCTTT
V gene: TRBV6-1; D gene: TRBD1; J gene: TRBJ2-5; clone size: .; CDR3 protein: CASSEGTGKETQYF; CDR3 DNA: TGTGCCAGCAGTGAAGGGACAGGGAAAGAGACCCAGTACTTC
V gene: TRBV27; D gene: .; J gene: TRBJ2-1; clone size: .; CDR3 protein: CASSFKDRGPGLAGGSYNEQFF; CDR3 DNA: TGTGCCAGCAGTTTCAAGGACAGGGGGCCGGGGCTAGCGGGGGGATCCTACAATGAGCAGTTCTTC
V gene: TRBV14; D gene: .; J gene: TRBJ1-1; clone size: .; CDR3 protein: CASSQDLSTIEHGNTEAFF; CDR3 DNA: TGTGCCAGCAGCCAAGATCTTTCTACCATAGAGCACGGGAACACTGAAGCTTTCTTT
V gene: TRBV27; D gene: TRBD2; J gene: TRBJ2-7; clone size: .; CDR3 protein: CASSPRLAGGLIVYEQYF; CDR3 DNA: TGTGCCAGCAGTCCGAGACTAGCGGGAGGGCTCATAGTCTACGAGCAGTACTTC
V gene: TRBV30; D gene: TRBD2; J gene: TRBJ2-5; clone size: .; CDR3 protein: CAWSVRGGRAQETQYF; CDR3 DNA: TGTGCCTGGAGTGTACGTGGCGGGAGGGCCCAGGAGACCCAGTACTTC
V gene: TRBV5-1; D gene: .; J gene: TRBJ2-7; clone size: .; CDR3 protein: CASSLGPGPSYEQYF; CDR3 DNA: TGCGCCAGCAGCTTGGGCCCGGGTCCCTCCTACGAGCAGTACTTC
V gene: TRBV29-1; D gene: TRBD1; J gene: TRBJ2-4; clone size: .; CDR3 protein: CSVGQGAWGENIQYF; CDR3 DNA: TGCAGCGTTGGTCAGGGGGCTTGGGGTGAAAACATTCAGTACTTC
V gene: TRBV5-1; D gene: TRBD2; J gene: TRBJ2-2; clone size: .; CDR3 protein: CASSLREGGTGELFF; CDR3 DNA: TGCGCCAGCAGCTTGCGGGAGGGCGGCACCGGGGAGCTGTTTTTT
V gene: TRBV28; D gene: TRBD2; J gene: TRBJ2-7; clone size: .; CDR3 protein: CASSLSGLAGLPEQYF; CDR3 DNA: TGTGCCAGCAGTTTATCGGGGCTAGCGGGGCTCCCCGAGCAGTACTTC
V gene: TRBV30; D gene: TRBD1; J gene: TRBJ1-2; clone size: .; CDR3 protein: CAWRGPGTGTWYGYTF; CDR3 DNA: TGTGCCTGGAGGGGACCCGGGACAGGGACCTGGTATGGCTACACCTTC
V gene: TRBV4-3; D gene: TRBD1; J gene: TRBJ1-3; clone size: .; CDR3 protein: CASSPGRATGGSGNTIYF; CDR3 DNA: TGCGCCAGCAGCCCAGGGAGGGCGACAGGGGGGTCCGGAAACACCATATATTTT
V gene: TRBV18; D gene: TRBD2; J gene: TRBJ2-5; clone size: few; CDR3 protein: CASSPPAASGSGARGETQYF; CDR3 DNA: TGTGCCAGCTCACCGCCGGCGGCTAGCGGGAGTGGGGCGCGCGGGGAGACCCAGTACTTC
V gene: TRBV5-1; D gene: .; J gene: TRBJ2-1; clone size: .; CDR3 protein: CASSLGTSGGSYNEQFF; CDR3 DNA: TGCGCCAGCAGCTTGGGGACCAGCGGAGGGTCCTACAATGAGCAGTTCTTC
V gene: TRBV6-4; D gene: .; J gene: TRBJ1-1; clone size: few; CDR3 protein: CASSDSDSTEAFF; CDR3 DNA: TGTGCCAGCAGTGACTCCGACAGCACTGAAGCTTTCTTT
V gene: TRBV27; D gene: .; J gene: TRBJ2-1; clone size: .; CDR3 protein: CASSPGTSSYNEQFF; CDR3 DNA: TGTGCCAGCAGCCCCGGGACATCCTCCTACAATGAGCAGTTCTTC